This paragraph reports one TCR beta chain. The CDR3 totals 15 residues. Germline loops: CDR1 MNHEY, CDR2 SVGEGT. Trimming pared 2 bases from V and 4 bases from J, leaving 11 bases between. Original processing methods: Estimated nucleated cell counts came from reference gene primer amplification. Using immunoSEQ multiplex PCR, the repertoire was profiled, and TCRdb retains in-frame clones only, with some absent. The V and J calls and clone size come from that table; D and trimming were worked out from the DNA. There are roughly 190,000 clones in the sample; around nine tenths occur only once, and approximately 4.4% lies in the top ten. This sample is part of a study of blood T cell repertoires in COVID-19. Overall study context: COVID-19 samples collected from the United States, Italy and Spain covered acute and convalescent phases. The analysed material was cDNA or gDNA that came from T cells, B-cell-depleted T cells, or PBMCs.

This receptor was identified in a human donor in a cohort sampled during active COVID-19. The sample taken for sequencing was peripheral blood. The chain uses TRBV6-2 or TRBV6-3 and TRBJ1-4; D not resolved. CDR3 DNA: TGTGCCAGCAGTTACCCTGACACGAGTAATGAAAAACTGTTTTTT. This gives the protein CASSYPDTSNEKLFF.